This T cell receptor (beta chain) emerged from a study of cytomegalovirus exposure and HLA in healthy donors (dated by TCRdb to about 2017). Turning to the overall study: An earlier analysis of approximately 640 of the donors reported approximately 300 Gb of sequence data and around 110 million unique TCR beta sequences from about 179 million T cells. An early release that covered some 630 HLA-typed donors contained around 300 gigabases of sequencing data and about 84 million unique TCR sequences. Among the roughly 390 genotyped donors, approximately 76% belonged to the genetic ancestry cluster associated with self-reported Caucasian donors. The study aimed to test whether cataloging public T cell receptors could reveal signatures of past pathogen exposure. Using immunosequencing, the study profiled T cell repertoires from about 620 subjects and related those repertoires to cytomegalovirus serostatus. Along with the approximately 700-subject first cohort, a separate validation cohort of about 110 different subjects was used. High-throughput TCR immunosequencing, statistical association of individual TCRs with disease status, and machine learning were combined to predict cytomegalovirus infection status. A later analysis re-examined previously published TCR beta repertoires from roughly 720 donors and added high-resolution HLA genotyping to investigate patterns of TCR occurrence. Rather than using new phenotypic data, the later analysis identified candidate immune exposures from TCR beta sequences and from how often those sequences occurred across donors. In an earlier analysis of 550 to 700 of the donors, high-throughput TCR beta sequencing was used to judge whether each TCR beta V gene segment behaved as functional or pseudogenic. Donor age, sex, ethnicity and CMV serostatus were compiled together with the repertoire data. A later genetic analysis used genome-wide SNP genotypes for about 55% of the 666 donors, treating that subset as a discovery cohort. All discovery cohort repertoires had been generated using a single sequencing platform. HLA typing included class I and class II loci at four-digit resolution. Typing coverage differed by locus: A, B, C, DRB1 and DQB1 were typed in roughly 620-630 donors, DQA1 in approximately 520, DPA1 in approximately 600, and DPB1 in around 440. Because of strong linkage in the cohort, 5 or 6 DR-DQ haplotypes were treated as single units for association and clustering. Among some 400 genotyped donors of the cohort, an average of roughly 230,000 unique TCR beta nucleotide sequences was sequenced per donor, of which 15% to 20% were non-productive.

The cohort consisted of 600 or so healthy bone marrow donors. All cohort members were sampled while nominally healthy, although unrecorded immune exposures were likely present. The donor was CMV seropositive and belonged to the group of 250 to 300 seropositive cohort members. A peripheral blood sample was provided by each donor, and peripheral blood mononuclear cells were used for TCR beta sequencing. Genomic DNA was extracted from the blood cell samples with the Qiagen DNeasy Blood Extraction Kit. This clone was counted once. The antigen it binds to is not known. Base-call qualities are not available, and no considerably larger clone is one nucleotide away. The library was obtained by the immunoSEQ multiplex PCR assay. For the multiplex PCR, a mixture combining 60 forward primers for TCR Vbeta segments and 13 reverse primers for TCR Jbeta segments was used. The CDR3 region of rearranged TCR beta genes was amplified from genomic DNA by a multiplex PCR assay. The Illumina HiSeq System was used to sequence the amplified TCR beta libraries as 87-base-pair reads. In the paper's pipeline: A later analysis tallied tens of millions of unique TCR beta chains across the 666 repertoires, and approximately 9.9 million of those chains were shared by two or more donors. Raw reads were error-corrected and collapsed into unique sequences with a nearest-neighbor algorithm that merged closely related sequences to remove PCR and sequencing errors. To assign V, D and J gene segments, CDR3 sequences were aligned to IMGT reference sequences. For a sequence to be retained, a match of at least six nucleotides to both a V gene segment and a J gene segment was required. Rearrangements were called productive when the CDR3 lacked stop codons and stayed in frame with V and J; all others were non-productive. CDR3 was defined by IMGT convention, running from the second conserved V-encoded cysteine to the conserved J-encoded phenylalanine. The earlier analysis of more than 450 of the donors excluded sequences that lacked an unambiguous match to a single V gene segment. In an earlier analysis of several hundred of the donors, a V segment was called functional when productive rearrangements were above 56.7%, and segregating when the standard deviation between donors exceeded 5%. A statistical classification framework was built to diagnose cytomegalovirus status from the catalog of TCR beta chain sequences. In a later analysis, V and J genes were assigned by comparing TCR nucleotide sequences against IMGT/GENE-DB human TR gene sequences. A later analysis assigned CDR3 sequences and most-parsimonious VDJ recombination scenarios with the TCRdist pipeline. In a later analysis, each TCR beta chain was defined by its CDR3 amino acid sequence together with its V-gene family, and reads without a unique V-gene family were excluded. As a way to deal with suspected cross-contamination and a sequencing artifact, a later analysis dropped 500 to 700 nucleotide sequences that were highly shared and had low generation probability. For each public chain, a later analysis derived a clonal expansion index from normalized ranks of inferred template counts within each repertoire. A later analysis computed generation probabilities with a VDJ recombination model fitted to out-of-frame rearrangements, and checked the results against IGoR. In a later analysis, TCR-TCR, TCR-HLA and TCR-CMV co-occurrence was scored with hypergeometric tests, and a repertoire-size bias correction was applied to TCR pairs. In a later analysis, false discovery rates were estimated by permuting HLA or CMV assignments 20 times. In a later analysis, co-occurring TCRs were grouped using DBSCAN, with TCRdist sequence similarity added in when clustering inside HLA-allele-positive subsets. For co-occurrence clustering, repertoires with fewer than 30,000 or more than 120,000 public chains were excluded, along with five repertoires with anomalous nucleotide sharing. TCRdb retrieved this table from immuneACCESS and kept in-frame rearrangements only. Not all clones are present; in checked studies, unresolved V genes account for under half, and no reason is known for the remainder. D and trimming come from the DNA, and the V and J calls and clone size come from that table. For this sample there are approximately 140,000 clones; about 81% appear just once. 5.5% to 7% of the sample is taken by the ten largest.

Findings and caveats that apply to the study as a whole: Because the 87-base-pair reads could not distinguish some IMGT-functional V segments, including TRBV6-2 and TRBV6-3, those segments were excluded. Most TCR sequences were seen in very few donors, while some public TCRs were found in many individuals. In a later analysis, around 15,000 TCR beta sequences were associated with specific HLA alleles at a false discovery rate of 0.05. The presence/absence analyses assumed that sequencing depth was roughly uniform across donors, and that assumption may not be true. The sequencing pipeline was judged likely to have produced a cluster of highly shared sequence variants as a technical artifact. In vitro tests confirmed that three of the cytomegalovirus-associated TCR beta chains recognize cytomegalovirus antigens. A further reported finding was that TCR beta sequences accurately predicted the HLA-A and HLA-B alleles for most subjects in the first cohort. Because HLA typing was unavailable for some donors at each locus, only the typed subset was used in association tests. A total of some 180 TCR beta chains were listed by the study as associated with cytomegalovirus. A later genetic analysis reported fewer N-insertions in productive TCRs among donors in an Asian-associated ancestry cluster than the approximately 670-donor mean. Linkage disequilibrium might explain the correlated functional status among segregating V segments, but an unknown experimental factor could not be ruled out. In a later analysis, HLA-associated TCR beta chains showed more clonal expansion and lower generation probabilities than non-associated chains that were equally common. V-gene and J-gene trimming of TCR beta chains was associated with a missense DCLRE1C variant in a later genetic analysis, and the association was replicated in an independent cohort. A later analysis reported that several top co-occurrence clusters appeared linked to parvovirus B19, influenza, CMV and Epstein-Barr virus. Because counts were too low, more than 15 rarely observed V segments, including chromosome 9 orphons, were excluded from the earlier analysis of 587 of the donors. Immune exposure information for the cohort was limited to CMV serostatus. In a later analysis, TCR association rates were found to vary across HLA loci, with the most associated TCRs seen for DRB1 alleles and the fewest for HLA-C alleles. The classifier was reported to diagnose cytomegalovirus status with high specificity and sensitivity in both the original and validation cohorts. It was suggested by the authors that the approach could potentially be generalized to other disease states and immunological phenotypes. In a later analysis, most CMV-associated TCR beta chains were found to appear HLA-restricted, with HLA associations seemingly driven largely by CMV exposure. In this cohort, only TCR beta chains were sequenced, and detectable features were limited by the absence of alpha or paired-chain data. In an earlier analysis of 587 of the donors, most TCR beta V segments were observed in productive rearrangements about 87% or about 30% of the time, broadly matching IMGT annotations. When HLA alleles, especially DR and DQ, strongly co-occurred, TCR associations were difficult to assign to individual alleles.

V loses 6 bases at its end and J loses 9 bases; junction bases beyond the gene matches: 10. Via the germline V gene, CDR1 is MNHEY and CDR2 SVGAGI. The CDR3 measures 15 amino acids from cysteine to phenylalanine. This entry keeps only the CDR3 DNA: 45 bases, framed from base 1. The V and J genes are TRBV6-5 and TRBJ1-6, with 8 bases in between that match TRBD1. Material: PBMCs. The TCR originated in a woman in her forties in good health and CMV-seropositive. The base sequence is TGTGCCAGCAGCGCCGCGGACAGGGCTTCTTCACCCCTCCACTTT. It translates to CASSAADRASSPLHF.